A single sample gave rise to the 30 T cell receptor beta chains below, sequenced in a study of blood T cells in healthy people across ages. Using a J-beta primer mix together with a sample-barcoded 5' primer, a second PCR was run for roughly 7 to 11 cycles. MiXCR was run by TCRdb on the 5' RACE reads, yielding one entry per CDR3 protein. The sample has about a million distinct CDR3 sequences; 35% to 40% are singletons. The material sequenced was blood. Every receptor here comes from a man in his late teens or twenties in good health.

The V gene is TRBV20-1, the J gene TRBJ2-3; the D is unclear. The germline V and J ends were trimmed by 0 bases and 2 bases, with 12 bases remaining between them. CDR1 DFQATT and CDR2 SNEGSKA come from the germline V gene (reference sequence). This CDR3 spans 15 amino acids. CDR3 residues: CSARELQKNTDTQYF. CDR3 bases: TGCAGTGCTAGAGAGTTGCAGAAGAACACAGATACGCAGTATTTT.

This clonotype has at least ten counts. The rearrangement joins TRBV20-1 to TRBJ1-2; possible D gene TRBD1, 6 bases. Germline V CDR1 and CDR2: DFQATT, SNEGSKA (reference sequence). V lost 0 bases, J lost 7 bases, and 15 bases lay in between. The CDR3 runs 14 residues. The CDR3 loop reads CSARDVDSVGGYTF. The DNA of the CDR3 is TGCAGTGCTAGAGATGTGGACAGTGTGGGTGGCTACACCTTC.

The rearrangement uses TRBV5-6 and TRBJ2-5; 7 bases line up with TRBD2. CDR3 length equals 13 residues. V was clipped by 5 bases and J by 5 bases; unmatched bases: 6. Germline V gene lookup returns CDR1 SGHDT and CDR2 YYEEEE. The CDR3 here is CASRVWGGETQYF. The CDR3 region has the DNA TGTGCCAGCAGAGTGTGGGGAGGGGAGACCCAGTACTTC.

A few counts support this clonotype. The rearrangement links TRBV5-5 to TRBJ1-1; D perhaps matches TRBD1 (6 bases). Between the trimmed V and J ends, which lost 4 bases and 4 bases, there was a span of 14 bases. Germline CDR1 SGHKS, CDR2 YYEKEE (reference sequence). This CDR3 spans 14 amino acids. The CDR3 loop reads CASSAQTGRTEAFF. Written as DNA, the CDR3 is TGTGCCAGCAGCGCGCAAACAGGGCGCACTGAAGCTTTCTTT.

This chain links TRBV30 with TRBJ2-1, with 10 bases matching TRBD2. The J call is in doubt because the DNA end fits TRBJ2-7 better. Per the germline V gene, CDR1 is GTSNPN and CDR2 is SVGIG (reference sequence). CDR3 length: 16 residues. CDR3 DNA: TGTGCCTGGAGTGTGCCTAGCGGGGGCCCCTACAATGAGCAGTACTTC. Amino acid sequence: CAWSVPSGGPYNEQYF.

This clonotype was recorded many times. Written as DNA, the CDR3 is TGCAGCGTTGAAGTGGCAGGAGATAACTATGGCTACACCTTC. The encoded protein is CSVEVAGDNYGYTF. V gene TRBV29-1 combines with J gene TRBJ1-2; D unresolved. V lost 1 base, J lost 1 base, and 10 bases lay in between. CDR1 is SQVTM and CDR2 is ANQGSEA in the germline V gene. The CDR3 runs 14 residues. Supplemented by reference TRBV29-1 and TRBJ1-2, the full variable domain reads SAVISQKPSRDICQRGTSLTIQCQVDSQVTMMFWYRQQPGQSLTLIATANQGSEATYESGFVIDKFPISRPNLTFSTLTVSNMSPEDSSIYLCSVEVAGDNYGYTFGSGTRLTVV.

This clonotype turned up a few times. This sequence may be a read error, since a much larger clone differs from it by one base. The V and J genes are TRBV12-3 or TRBV12-4 and TRBJ1-6, with D hard to call. The CDR3 loop spans 13 amino acids. CDR3 sequence: CASSLIPDSPPHF. In DNA, the CDR3 is TGTGCCAGCAGTTTAATCCCCGATTCACCCCCCCACTTT.

CDR3 coding DNA: TGTGCCAGGGACAGGGCATCGACAGATACGCAGTATTTT. This encodes CARDRASTDTQYF. This chain joins TRBV2 and TRBJ2-3, with 8 bases lining up with TRBD1. This CDR3 has 13 residues. CDR1 is SNHLY, CDR2 FYNNEI, per germline. Trimming removed 9 bases from V and 3 bases from J; junction bases left unmatched: 5.

The V gene is TRBV7-2, the J gene TRBJ1-3; TRBD1 might be the D (6 bases). The CDR3 is 17 amino acids. Germline lookup yields CDR1 SGHTA and CDR2 FQGNSA. V lost 0 bases, J lost 0 bases, and 12 bases lay in between. The CDR3 coding sequence is TGTGCCAGCAGCTTAGCTGGACAGTGGGTCTCTGGAAACACCATATATTTT. It specifies CASSLAGQWVSGNTIYF.

The rearrangement joins TRBV7-2 to TRBJ1-4, with no clear D. The CDR3 has 14 amino acids. CDR1 SGHTA and CDR2 FQGNSA come from the germline V gene. V shed 3 bases and J shed 7 bases, with 12 bases lying between them. The CDR3 here is CASSFKEMGEKLFF. CDR3 DNA sequence: TGTGCCAGCAGCTTCAAGGAAATGGGTGAAAAACTGTTTTTT.

The genes are TRBV4-3 and TRBJ2-5, with D unclear. This CDR3 region has 13 residues. V lost 0 bases, J lost 11 bases, and 13 bases lay in between. Germline assignment: CDR1 LGHNA and CDR2 YSLEER. The CDR3 reads CASSQEWTNEQYF. The DNA for the CDR3 is TGCGCCAGCAGCCAAGAATGGACCAATGAGCAGTACTTC.

The rearrangement joins TRBV5-6 to TRBJ2-1; D possibly corresponds to TRBD1 (5 bases). Germline V gives CDR1 SGHDT, CDR2 YYEEEE. The V end lost 5 bases, the J end lost 9 bases, and 18 bases lay between the germline ends. The CDR3 length is 14 residues. This chain's CDR3 is CASSQGLPVGEQFF. CDR3 nucleotides: TGTGCCAGCAGTCAGGGCCTGCCTGTGGGTGAGCAGTTCTTC.

The chain joins TRBV14 to TRBJ2-1, with D tentatively TRBD1 (5 bases). In germline, CDR1 is SGHDN, CDR2 FVKESK. Between the trimmed V and J ends, which lost 0 bases and 4 bases, there was a span of 16 bases. CDR3 size: 17 residues. The CDR3 loop reads CASSQDWGPAGYNEQFF. CDR3 nucleotides: TGTGCCAGCAGCCAAGATTGGGGCCCCGCTGGGTACAATGAGCAGTTCTTC.

This rearrangement joins TRBV12-3 or TRBV12-4 to TRBJ2-7, with D perhaps TRBD1 (5 bases). Trimming removed 8 bases at V and 0 bases at J, with 17 bases between. The CDR3 loop spans 15 amino acids. The DNA of the CDR3 is TGTGCCAGCGGGTTGACAGCCGAAAGCTCCTACGAGCAGTACTTC. It translates to CASGLTAESSYEQYF.

This clonotype turned up a few times. The chain uses TRBV20-1 and TRBJ2-1, with TRBD1 matching 9 bases. With 5 bases clipped from V and 8 bases from J, the junction kept 13 bases outside the gene matches. The CDR3 covers 15 residues. Germline CDR1 reads DFQATT; CDR2 reads SNEGSKA (reference sequence). Here the CDR3 reads CSAGTGGLAVDEQFF. In DNA, the CDR3 is TGCAGTGCTGGCACAGGGGGCCTGGCGGTCGATGAGCAGTTCTTC.

The rearrangement uses TRBV14 and TRBJ1-1; TRBD1 is a possible D gene (5 bases). This CDR3 region has 16 residues. The V gene lost 1 base and the J gene lost 4 bases, with 16 bases spanning the gap. Germline-derived CDR1 and CDR2 are SGHDN and FVKESK. The CDR3 loop is CASSQGGVGVGTEAFF. The CDR3, as DNA: TGTGCCAGCAGCCAAGGAGGGGTGGGGGTCGGCACTGAAGCTTTCTTT.

V usage is TRBV10-3 and J usage is TRBJ1-1, with 10 bases fitting TRBD1. Trimming at V came to 2 bases and at J to 5 bases, leaving 8 bases not matched to a gene. Germline V gene sequence: CDR1 ENHRY, CDR2 SYGVKD. CDR3 length: 16 residues. CDR3 loop: CAISEVLGTGDTEAFF. Here the CDR3 DNA reads TGTGCCATCAGTGAGGTCCTCGGGACAGGGGATACTGAAGCTTTCTTT.

On this clonotype itself: At one end the junction does not follow the germline gene, possibly because of a read error. This rearrangement joins TRBV29-1 to TRBJ1-1; no clear D. The germline gives CDR1 SQVTM, CDR2 ANQGSEA. This CDR3 region has 12 residues. The chain's CDR3 is CGVRGVNTEAFF. Here the CDR3 DNA reads TGCGGCGTCCGTGGGGTGAACACTGAAGCTTTCTTT.

Only a few counts were recorded for this clonotype. This sequence joins TRBV12-3 or TRBV12-4 and TRBJ1-2; no reliable D call. The CDR3 runs 13 residues. The ends were cut back, 6 bases at V and 8 bases at J, with 16 bases in the middle. For the CDR3, the DNA is TGTGCCAGCAGCCCCTTTCTAAAAGGGGGCTACACCTTC. This codes for CASSPFLKGGYTF.

The chain combines TRBV2 with TRBJ1-5, with 8 nucleotides matching TRBD1. Losses at the gene ends were 8 bases for V and 2 bases for J; bases not matched to a gene: 14. Germline CDR1 reads SNHLY; CDR2 reads FYNNEI. CDR3 length equals 17 residues. CDR3 bases: TGTGCCAGCGGGTTCACAGGGGGAGGATATGGCAATCAGCCCCAGCATTTT. It specifies CASGFTGGGYGNQPQHF. Complete variable domain (other parts from reference TRBV2 and TRBJ1-5): EPEVTQTPSHQVTQMGQEVILRCVPISNHLYFYWYRQILGQKVEFLVSFYNNEISEKSEIFDDQFSVERPDGSNFTLKIRSTKLEDSAMYFCASGFTGGGYGNQPQHFGDGTRLSIL.

The CDR3 sequence: CASSLHWEGQTQYF. DNA for the CDR3: TGCGCCAGCAGCTTGCACTGGGAGGGGCAGACCCAGTACTTC. This sequence joins TRBV5-1 and TRBJ2-5, with 7 bases lining up with TRBD2. The V gene end was trimmed by 1 base and the J gene end by 6 bases; junction bases not matched to a gene: 6. The CDR3 runs to 14 residues. The germline V gene encodes CDR1 SGHRS and CDR2 YFSETQ.

The sample holds a few counts of this clonotype. The genes are TRBV20-1 and TRBJ2-7, with a tentative D call TRBD1 (5 bases). Germline V gene sequence: CDR1 DFQATT, CDR2 SNEGSKA (reference sequence). This CDR3 has 16 residues. V gave up 0 bases and J gave up 3 bases, with 18 bases separating them. The DNA for the CDR3 is TGCAGTGCTAGAGATCTACGTGCAGGGTCGGTCTACGAGCAGTACTTC. This sequence encodes CSARDLRAGSVYEQYF.

The rearrangement links TRBV5-1 to TRBJ1-3; 8 bases align to TRBD1. Germline values: CDR1 SGHRS, CDR2 YFSETQ. This CDR3 spans 18 amino acids. V trimming: 2 bases; J trimming: 0 bases; junction bases outside the gene matches: 10. As DNA, the CDR3 is TGCGCCAGCAGCTTAAGGGGGGCAGGGGGCCTCTCTGGAAACACCATATATTTT. Its protein product is CASSLRGAGGLSGNTIYF.

This clonotype was seen only a few times. J is TRBJ1-2 and V is TRBV4-3; tentative D call: TRBD1 (5 bases). The CDR3 runs 15 residues. Per the germline V gene, CDR1 is LGHNA and CDR2 is YSLEER. The V and J ends lost 0 bases and 1 base respectively, with 9 bases between them. CDR3 sequence: CASSQDLGDNYGYTF. DNA of the CDR3: TGCGCCAGCAGCCAAGATCTGGGGGATAACTATGGCTACACCTTC.

The chain combines TRBV7-9 with TRBJ2-3; D possibly matches TRBD1 or TRBD2 (5 bases each). The germline gives CDR1 SEHNR, CDR2 FQNEAQ (reference sequence). There are 15 residues in the CDR3. V shed 5 bases and J shed 0 bases, with 12 bases lying between them. CDR3 coding DNA: TGTGCCAGCAGCCCGTGGGACCGCAGCACAGATACGCAGTATTTT. Amino acid sequence: CASSPWDRSTDTQYF.

Turning to this clonotype: Since a much larger clone is just one base distant, this may be a read error. The chain is built from TRBV12-5 and TRBJ2-1; a possible D gene is TRBD2 (5 bases). CDR3 size: 20 residues. CDR1 and CDR2 (germline): LGHNT, FRNRAP. The CDR3 sequence is CVSGLPHTELRSGSYNEQFF. CDR3 in DNA: TGTGTTAGTGGTTTGCCCCACACAGAGTTACGGAGCGGCTCCTACAATGAGCAGTTCTTC.

The chain uses TRBV7-9 and TRBJ1-4; D not certain. The CDR3 runs 16 residues. The V gene's germline CDR1 is SEHNR and CDR2 FQNEAQ (reference sequence). Trimming left V 5 bases short and J 10 bases short, with 23 bases between. The CDR3 is CASSPQTRLPMGKLFF. The CDR3 DNA is TGTGCCAGCAGCCCTCAAACTAGGCTACCCATGGGAAAACTGTTTTTT.

The gene calls are TRBV11-2 and TRBJ1-4, with D unresolved. The length of the CDR3 is 15 residues. Germline V gives CDR1 SGHAT, CDR2 FQNNGV. The V and J ends lost 5 bases and 1 base respectively, with 11 bases between them. The DNA for the CDR3 is TGTGCCAGCAGCGGCGATTGGAGAACTAATGAAAAACTGTTTTTT. Translated, it gives CASSGDWRTNEKLFF.

The chain combines TRBV5-1 with TRBJ1-1; TRBD1 agrees at 7 bases. Germline assignment: CDR1 SGHRS and CDR2 YFSETQ. The length of the CDR3 is 14 residues. V shed 5 bases and J 3 bases; nucleotides not matched to a gene: 7. The chain's CDR3 is CASRYQDRDTEAFF. The CDR3 region has the DNA TGCGCCAGCAGATACCAAGACAGGGACACTGAAGCTTTCTTT.

Written as DNA, the CDR3 is TGCAGTGCCCAACCAGCCGACCAAGAGACCCAGTACTTC. Protein product: CSAQPADQETQYF. The rearrangement joins TRBV20-1 to TRBJ2-5; D is ambiguous. Trimming removed 6 bases at V and 0 bases at J, with 11 bases between. The CDR3 has 13 amino acids. Per germline, CDR1 DFQATT and CDR2 SNEGSKA (reference sequence).